The entry below describes one TCR beta chain. This sample was taken from a study of T-cell reconstitution after alpha-beta-depleted transplantation in children. Between the trimmed V and J ends, which lost 7 bases and 4 bases, there was a span of 13 bases. The germline CDR1 and CDR2 sequences are DFQATT and SNEGSKA (reference sequence). The CDR3 sequence is 12 residues long. Unique molecular identifiers were used to barcode this TCRbeta library. TCRdb fed the PCR reads into MiXCR, producing one record per CDR3 protein. The sample comprises around 96,000 distinct CDR3 sequences, less than 15% of which are singletons, and approximately 14% rests with the top ten.

The chain recombines TRBV20-1 with TRBJ1-1; unclear D gene. The sample consisted of PBMCs from the stem cell graft donor, taken from the stem cell graft. This clonotype was obtained from a human donor who donated a stem cell graft to a child with inherited bone marrow failure. The CDR3 here is CSGRPRGTEAFF. The CDR3 DNA follows: TGCAGTGGGAGGCCCCGAGGCACTGAAGCTTTCTTT.